Included here is one T cell receptor (beta chain) sequence, with context. Its antigen is currently unknown. From the RT-PCR reads, TCRdb called clonotypes with MiXCR, one entry per CDR3 protein. The sample contains about 240,000 distinct CDR3 sequences, less than 15% of which appear only once. The sample originates from a study of response to subunit inactivated influenza vaccine. Findings and caveats of the study: That few new T cells are recruited by each seasonal influenza vaccination was the authors' suggestion.

The CDR3 loop spans 14 amino acids. V was pared by 2 bases and J by 7 bases, with 11 bases between. CDR1 MNHEY and CDR2 SMNVEV come from the germline V gene (reference sequence). The chain links TRBV27 to TRBJ2-2; a weak D match, TRBD2 (6 bases). This specimen was non-naive T cells sorted from PBMCs, taken less than 15 days before vaccination. The receptor comes from a man aged 50-59 years who received an inactivated influenza vaccine. CDR3 residues: CASSLVAGYGELFF. CDR3 in DNA: TGTGCCAGCAGTTTAGTCGCGGGGTACGGGGAGCTGTTTTTT.